This TCR beta chain was found in a study of Ad26.COV2.S vaccination and SARS-CoV-2 variants. The treatment is: some 19 received Ad26.COV2.S at low or high dose, single or two shots; roughly five received placebo; per-sample allocation not given. Sampling occurred on day 63 after the first vaccine or placebo injection. The assay was immunoSEQ multiplex PCR, and TCRdb's table has in-frame clones only and misses some. The table includes hundreds of thousands of clones, about 87% detected once. The sequence came from a person aged 18-60 years who received the Ad26.COV2.S COVID-19 vaccine or a placebo. The sample here was peripheral blood, taken in a trial of Ad26.COV2.S vaccine versus placebo.

The CDR3 nucleotides are TGTGCCAGCAGCTTGCGGGGCGACAGGGGGGACGAGCAGTACTTC. Its protein product is CASSLRGDRGDEQYF. The genes are TRBV5-4 and TRBJ2-7; 9 bases align to TRBD1. The CDR3 is 15 amino acids. V was pared by 1 base and J by 5 bases, with 7 bases of the junction left unmatched. The germline CDR1 and CDR2 sequences are SGHNT and YYREEE (reference sequence).